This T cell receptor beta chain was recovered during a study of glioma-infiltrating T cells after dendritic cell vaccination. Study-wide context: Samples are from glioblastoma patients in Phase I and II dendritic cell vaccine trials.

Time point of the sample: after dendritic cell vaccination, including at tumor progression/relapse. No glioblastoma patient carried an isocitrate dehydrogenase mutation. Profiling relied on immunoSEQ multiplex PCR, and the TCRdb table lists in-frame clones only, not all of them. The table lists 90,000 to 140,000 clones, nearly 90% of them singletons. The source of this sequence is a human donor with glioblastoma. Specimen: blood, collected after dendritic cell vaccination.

The CDR3, as DNA: TGTGCCAGCAGTTTCCGGGACAGGGACAACATTCAGTACTTC. Encoded protein: CASSFRDRDNIQYF. The V and J genes are TRBV25-1 and TRBJ2-4, with 9 bases matching TRBD1. The CDR3 loop spans 14 amino acids. Germline trimming cut 5 bases from V and 7 bases from J; bases unmatched to any gene: 6. CDR1 is MGHDK, CDR2 SYGVNS, per germline.